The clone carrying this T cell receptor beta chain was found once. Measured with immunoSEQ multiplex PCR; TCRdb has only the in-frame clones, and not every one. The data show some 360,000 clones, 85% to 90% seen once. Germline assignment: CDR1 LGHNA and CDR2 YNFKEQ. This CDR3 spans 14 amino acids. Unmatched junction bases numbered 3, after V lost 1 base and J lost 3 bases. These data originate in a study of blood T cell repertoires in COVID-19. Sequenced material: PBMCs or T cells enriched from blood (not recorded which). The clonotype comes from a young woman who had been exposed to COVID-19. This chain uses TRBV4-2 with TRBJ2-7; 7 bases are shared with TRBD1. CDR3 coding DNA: TGTGCCAGCAGCCAAGGAGGGGGCGGCTACGAGCAGTACTTC. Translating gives CASSQGGGGYEQYF.